This T cell receptor beta chain was sequenced for a study of T-cell memory formation after mild COVID-19. General study results and limits: CM and EM subsets held most contracting CD4+ clones; EMRA held CD8+ ones. A balance of CD4 and CD8 characterized clones contracting day 15 to 85, whereas later expanders leaned CD4+.

There are a few counts of this clonotype. Its antigen is currently unknown. The CDR3 sequence is 14 residues long. The V end was cut by 3 bases, the J end by 1 base, with 10 bases between. Germline V gene sequence: CDR1 SGHRS, CDR2 YFSETQ. TCRdb re-derived calls from the 5' RACE reads in MiXCR, one entry per CDR3 protein. The data show more than 300,000 distinct CDR3 sequences, about 20% seen once. V usage is TRBV5-1 and J usage is TRBJ1-1, with TRBD1 as a possible D gene (5 bases). Sequencing was performed on PBMCs or a T cell subset sorted from them (not recorded which). The receptor's source is a man in his late teens or twenties who had mild COVID-19 (a few samples of this study predate the infection). Cell type and time point are not known. In DNA, the CDR3 is TGCGCCAGCAGCTGGGGCACACCGAACACTGAAGCTTTCTTT. It is translated as CASSWGTPNTEAFF.